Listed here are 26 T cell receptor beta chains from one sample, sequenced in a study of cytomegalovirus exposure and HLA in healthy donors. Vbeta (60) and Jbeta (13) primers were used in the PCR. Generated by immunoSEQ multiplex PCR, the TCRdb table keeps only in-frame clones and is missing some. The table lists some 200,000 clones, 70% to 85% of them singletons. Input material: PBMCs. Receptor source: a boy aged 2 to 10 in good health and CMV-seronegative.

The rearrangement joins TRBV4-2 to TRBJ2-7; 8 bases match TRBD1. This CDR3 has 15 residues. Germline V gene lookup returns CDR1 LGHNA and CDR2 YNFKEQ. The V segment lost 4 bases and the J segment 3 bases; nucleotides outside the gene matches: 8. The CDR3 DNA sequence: TGTGCCAGCAGCCCGACAGGGGACGCGATCTACGAGCAGTACTTC. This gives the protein CASSPTGDAIYEQYF.

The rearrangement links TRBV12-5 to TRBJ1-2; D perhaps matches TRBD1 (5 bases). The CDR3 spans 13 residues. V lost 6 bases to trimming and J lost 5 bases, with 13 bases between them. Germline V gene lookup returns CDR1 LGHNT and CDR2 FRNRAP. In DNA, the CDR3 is TGTGCTAGTGGACTTGGACACCGGTATGGCTACACCTTC. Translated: CASGLGHRYGYTF.

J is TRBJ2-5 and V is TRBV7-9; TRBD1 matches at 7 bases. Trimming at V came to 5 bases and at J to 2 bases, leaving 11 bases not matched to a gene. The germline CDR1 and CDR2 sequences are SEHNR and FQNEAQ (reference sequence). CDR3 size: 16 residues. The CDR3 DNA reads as TGTGCCAGCAGCATGGGACAGACTCTTCTACAAGAGACCCAGTACTTC. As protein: CASSMGQTLLQETQYF.

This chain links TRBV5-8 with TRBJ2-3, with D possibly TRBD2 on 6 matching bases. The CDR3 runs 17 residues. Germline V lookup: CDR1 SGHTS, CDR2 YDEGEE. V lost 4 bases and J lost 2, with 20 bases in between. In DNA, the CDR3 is TGTGCCAGCAGCGTGCCCGGGACTGCGACAGTCACAGATACGCAGTATTTT. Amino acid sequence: CASSVPGTATVTDTQYF.

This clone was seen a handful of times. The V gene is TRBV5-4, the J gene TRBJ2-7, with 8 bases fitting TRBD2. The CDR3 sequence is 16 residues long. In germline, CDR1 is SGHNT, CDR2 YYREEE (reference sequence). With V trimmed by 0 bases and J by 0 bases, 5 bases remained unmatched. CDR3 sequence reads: CASSLGHGTSSYEQYF. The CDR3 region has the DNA TGTGCCAGCAGCTTGGGCCACGGGACTAGCTCCTACGAGCAGTACTTC. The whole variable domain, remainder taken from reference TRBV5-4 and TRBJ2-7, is ETGVTQSPTHLIKTRGQQVTLRCSSQSGHNTVSWYQQALGQGPQFIFQYYREEENGRGNFPPRFSGLQFPNYSSELNVNALELDDSALYLCASSLGHGTSSYEQYFGPGTRLTVT.

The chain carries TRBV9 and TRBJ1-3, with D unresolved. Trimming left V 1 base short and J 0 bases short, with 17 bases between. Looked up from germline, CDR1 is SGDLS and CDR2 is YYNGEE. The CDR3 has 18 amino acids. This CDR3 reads CASSVWPLNDYSGNTIYF. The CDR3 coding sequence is TGTGCCAGCAGCGTATGGCCCCTTAACGACTACTCTGGAAACACCATATATTTT.

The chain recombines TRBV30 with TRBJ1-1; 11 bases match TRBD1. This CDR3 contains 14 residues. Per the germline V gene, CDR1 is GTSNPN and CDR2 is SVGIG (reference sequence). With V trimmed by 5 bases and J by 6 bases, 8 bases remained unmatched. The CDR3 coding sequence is TGTGCCTGGGGCCGCGGACAGGGGGCCGCTGAAGCTTTCTTT. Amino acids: CAWGRGQGAAEAFF.

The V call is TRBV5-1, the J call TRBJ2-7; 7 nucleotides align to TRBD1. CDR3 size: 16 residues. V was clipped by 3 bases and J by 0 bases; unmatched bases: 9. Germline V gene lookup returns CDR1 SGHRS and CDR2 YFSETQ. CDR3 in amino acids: CASSSPSQGVSYEQYF. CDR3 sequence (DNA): TGCGCCAGCAGCTCTCCCTCTCAGGGGGTCTCCTACGAGCAGTACTTC.

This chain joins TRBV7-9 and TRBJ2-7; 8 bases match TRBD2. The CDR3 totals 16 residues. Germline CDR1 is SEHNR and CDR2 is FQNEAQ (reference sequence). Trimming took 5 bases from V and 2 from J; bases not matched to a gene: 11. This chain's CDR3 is CASSRGGGAPAYEQYF. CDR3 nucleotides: TGTGCCAGCAGCCGGGGGGGAGGCGCCCCTGCCTACGAGCAGTACTTC.

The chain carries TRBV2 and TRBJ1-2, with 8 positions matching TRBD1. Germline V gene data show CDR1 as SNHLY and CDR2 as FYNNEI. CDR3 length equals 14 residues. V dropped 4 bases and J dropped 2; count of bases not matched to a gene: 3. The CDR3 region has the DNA TGTGCCAGCAGTGCGCAGGGGGCCAACTATGGCTACACCTTC. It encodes CASSAQGANYGYTF. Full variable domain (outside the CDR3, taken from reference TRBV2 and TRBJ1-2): EPEVTQTPSHQVTQMGQEVILRCVPISNHLYFYWYRQILGQKVEFLVSFYNNEISEKSEIFDDQFSVERPDGSNFTLKIRSTKLEDSAMYFCASSAQGANYGYTFGSGTRLTVV.

CDR3 DNA: TGTGCCACCAGCAGAGGGGCAGGTAGCTCCTATAATTCACCCCTCCACTTT. Residues: CATSRGAGSSYNSPLHF. This chain joins TRBV15 and TRBJ1-6, with D unclear. This CDR3 is 17 amino acids long. CDR1 is LNHNV and CDR2 is YYDKDF in the germline V gene (reference sequence). V lost 1 base to trimming and J lost 0 bases, with 10 bases between them. Full variable domain (missing parts from reference TRBV15 and TRBJ1-6): DAMVIQNPRYQVTQFGKPVTLSCSQTLNHNVMYWYQQKSSQAPKLLFHYYDKDFNNEADTPDNFQSRRPNTSFCFLDIRSPGLGDTAMYLCATSRGAGSSYNSPLHFGNGTRLTVT.

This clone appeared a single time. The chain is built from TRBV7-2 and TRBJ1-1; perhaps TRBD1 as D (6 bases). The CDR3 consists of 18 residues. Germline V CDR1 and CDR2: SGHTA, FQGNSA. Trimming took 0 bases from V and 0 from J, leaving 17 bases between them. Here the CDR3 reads CASSLATWGKGVNTEAFF. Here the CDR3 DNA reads TGTGCCAGCAGCTTAGCTACATGGGGGAAGGGGGTGAACACTGAAGCTTTCTTT.

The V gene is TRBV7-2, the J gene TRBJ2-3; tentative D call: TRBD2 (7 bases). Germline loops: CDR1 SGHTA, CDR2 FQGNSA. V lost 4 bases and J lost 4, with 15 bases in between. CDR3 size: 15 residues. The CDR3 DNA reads TGTGCCAGCAGCTACCGGGGGGCCGGTTCAGATACGCAGTATTTT. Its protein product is CASSYRGAGSDTQYF.

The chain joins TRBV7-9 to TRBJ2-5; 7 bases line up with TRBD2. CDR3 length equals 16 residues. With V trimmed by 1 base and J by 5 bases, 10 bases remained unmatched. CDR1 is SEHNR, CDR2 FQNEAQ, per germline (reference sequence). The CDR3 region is CASSLVRGRRGETQYF. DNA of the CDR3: TGTGCCAGCAGCTTAGTGAGAGGGCGGCGGGGGGAGACCCAGTACTTC. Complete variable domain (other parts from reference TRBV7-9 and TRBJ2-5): DTGVSQNPRHKITKRGQNVTFRCDPISEHNRLYWYRQTLGQGPEFLTYFQNEAQLEKSRLLSDRFSAERPKGSFSTLEIQRTEQGDSAMYLCASSLVRGRRGETQYFGPGTRLLVL.

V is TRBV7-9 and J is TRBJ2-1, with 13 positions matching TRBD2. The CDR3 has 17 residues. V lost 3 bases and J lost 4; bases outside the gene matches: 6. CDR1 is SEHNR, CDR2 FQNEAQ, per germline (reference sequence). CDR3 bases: TGTGCCAGCAGCTTCACTAGCGGGGGGGCCGAGTACAATGAGCAGTTCTTC. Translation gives CASSFTSGGAEYNEQFF.

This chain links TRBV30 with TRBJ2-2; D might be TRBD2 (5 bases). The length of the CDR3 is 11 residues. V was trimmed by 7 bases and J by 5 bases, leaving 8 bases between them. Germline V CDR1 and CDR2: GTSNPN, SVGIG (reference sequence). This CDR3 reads CAYSGTGELFF. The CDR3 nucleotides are TGTGCCTATTCGGGGACCGGGGAGCTGTTTTTT.

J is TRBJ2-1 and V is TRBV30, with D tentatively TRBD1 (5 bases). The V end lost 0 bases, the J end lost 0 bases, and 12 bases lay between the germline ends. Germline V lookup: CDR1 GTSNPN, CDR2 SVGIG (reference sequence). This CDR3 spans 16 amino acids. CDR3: CAWSVRKQDSYNEQFF. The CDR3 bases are TGTGCCTGGAGTGTACGGAAACAGGACTCCTACAATGAGCAGTTCTTC.

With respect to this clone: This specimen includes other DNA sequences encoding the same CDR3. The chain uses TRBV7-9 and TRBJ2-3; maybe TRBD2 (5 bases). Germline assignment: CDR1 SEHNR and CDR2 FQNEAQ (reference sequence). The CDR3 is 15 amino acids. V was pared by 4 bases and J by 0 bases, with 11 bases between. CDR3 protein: CASSSRTGSTDTQYF. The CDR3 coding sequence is TGTGCCAGCAGCTCCCGGACGGGGAGCACAGATACGCAGTATTTT. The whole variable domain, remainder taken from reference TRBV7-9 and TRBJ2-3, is DTGVSQNPRHKITKRGQNVTFRCDPISEHNRLYWYRQTLGQGPEFLTYFQNEAQLEKSRLLSDRFSAERPKGSFSTLEIQRTEQGDSAMYLCASSSRTGSTDTQYFGPGTRLTVL.

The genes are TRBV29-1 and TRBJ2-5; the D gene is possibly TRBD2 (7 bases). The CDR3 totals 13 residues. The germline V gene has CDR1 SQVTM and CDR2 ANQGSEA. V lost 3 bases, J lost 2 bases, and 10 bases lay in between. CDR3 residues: CSVDGGRQETQYF. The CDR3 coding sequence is TGCAGCGTTGACGGGGGGCGGCAAGAGACCCAGTACTTC.

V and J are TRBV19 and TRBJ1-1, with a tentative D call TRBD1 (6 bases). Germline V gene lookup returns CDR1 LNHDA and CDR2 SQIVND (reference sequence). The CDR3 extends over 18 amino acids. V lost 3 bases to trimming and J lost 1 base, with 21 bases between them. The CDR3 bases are TGTGCCAGTAGTATTGGGAGATCAGGGGCTATAGGGAACACTGAAGCTTTCTTT. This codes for CASSIGRSGAIGNTEAFF. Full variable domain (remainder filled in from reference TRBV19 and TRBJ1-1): DGGITQSPKYLFRKEGQNVTLSCEQNLNHDAMYWYRQDPGQGLRLIYYSQIVNDFQKGDIAEGYSVSREKKESFPLTVTSAQKNPTAFYLCASSIGRSGAIGNTEAFFGQGTRLTVV.

CDR3 DNA sequence: TGTGCCAGCAGAACCGCAGGGACAGGGTCTGGGGCCAACGTCCTGACTTTC. Translated: CASRTAGTGSGANVLTF. V usage is TRBV7-9 and J usage is TRBJ2-6, with 9 bases lining up with TRBD1. The V gene end was trimmed by 6 bases and the J gene end by 1 base; junction bases not matched to a gene: 7. The CDR3 contains 17 residues. Germline loops: CDR1 SEHNR, CDR2 FQNEAQ (reference sequence).

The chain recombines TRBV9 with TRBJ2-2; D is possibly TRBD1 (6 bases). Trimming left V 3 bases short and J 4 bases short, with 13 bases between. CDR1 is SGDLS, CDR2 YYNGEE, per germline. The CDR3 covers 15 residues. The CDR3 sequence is CASSAPGHRTGELFF. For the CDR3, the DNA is TGTGCCAGCAGCGCCCCGGGACACCGCACCGGGGAGCTGTTTTTT.

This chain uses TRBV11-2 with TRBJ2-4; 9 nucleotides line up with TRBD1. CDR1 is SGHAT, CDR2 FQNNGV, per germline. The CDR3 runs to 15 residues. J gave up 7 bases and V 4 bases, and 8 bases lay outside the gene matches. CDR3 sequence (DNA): TGTGCCAGCAGCTCCCACAGGGGGCGGGAGAACATTCAGTACTTC. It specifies CASSSHRGRENIQYF.

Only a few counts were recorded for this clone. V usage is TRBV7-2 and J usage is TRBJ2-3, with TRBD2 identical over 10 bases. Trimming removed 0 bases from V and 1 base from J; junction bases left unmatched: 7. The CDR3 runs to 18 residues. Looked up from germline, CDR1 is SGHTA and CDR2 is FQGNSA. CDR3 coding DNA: TGTGCCAGCAGCTTAGCCCATAGCGGGGGGACTCGCACAGATACGCAGTATTTT. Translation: CASSLAHSGGTRTDTQYF.

CDR3 sequence (DNA): TGTGCCAGCAGTTACTACATCGAGCGGCAGTACTTC. Translation gives CASSYYIERQYF. The chain combines TRBV2 with TRBJ2-7; D is unresolved. Germline V lookup: CDR1 SNHLY, CDR2 FYNNEI. Trimming removed 5 bases at V and 9 bases at J, with 14 bases between. The CDR3 has 12 residues.

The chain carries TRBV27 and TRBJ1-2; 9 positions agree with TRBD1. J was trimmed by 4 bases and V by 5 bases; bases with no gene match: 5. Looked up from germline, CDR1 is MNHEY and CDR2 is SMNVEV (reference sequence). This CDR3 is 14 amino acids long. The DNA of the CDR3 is TGTGCCAGCAGTCCTACGACAGGGGGCTATGGCTACACCTTC. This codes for CASSPTTGGYGYTF.